These 8 T cell receptor beta chains were sequenced from one sample in a study of read filtering for tumor transcriptome and immune sequencing. From 350 to 500 ng of RNA, a library with molecular barcoded alpha/delta and beta/gamma adaptors was made. TCRdb re-called the reads through MiXCR, storing one row per CDR3 protein. This table holds tens of thousands of distinct CDR3 sequences, 12% found once. The sample taken for sequencing was a population of CD138-negative cells sorted from bone marrow. The receptors stem from a donor over 35 with multiple myeloma.

J is TRBJ2-7 and V is TRBV5-1; D possibly uses TRBD1 or TRBD2 (5 bases each). Trimming pared 0 bases from V and 6 bases from J, leaving 7 bases between. CDR3 length equals 12 residues. Germline V CDR1 and CDR2: SGHRS, YFSETQ. CDR3 amino acids: CASSLEGTEQYF. DNA for the CDR3: TGCGCCAGCAGCTTGGAAGGGACCGAGCAGTACTTC.

This clonotype was observed a few times. V is TRBV11-2 and J is TRBJ1-3; 9 bases are shared with TRBD1. The trim removed 5 bases at V and 1 base at J, leaving 6 bases unmatched. This CDR3 contains 16 residues. Germline CDR1 is SGHAT and CDR2 is FQNNGV. The DNA for the CDR3 is TGTGCCAGCAGCAAAGGGACAGGGCTATCTGGAAACACCATATATTTT. Translated: CASSKGTGLSGNTIYF.

For this clonotype: A far larger clone is one base from this, pointing to a likely read error. This chain joins TRBV7-6 and TRBJ2-1, with D perhaps matching TRBD2 (6 bases). There are 12 residues in the CDR3. Germline values: CDR1 SGHVS, CDR2 FNYEAQ. The CDR3 DNA is TGTGTCAGCAGCTTAGCCGTGGGACTCCAATTCTTC. Translated: CVSSLAVGLQFF.

This chain connects TRBV10-3 to TRBJ1-2; 7 bases are a match to TRBD1. Per the germline V gene, CDR1 is ENHRY and CDR2 is SYGVKD. The CDR3 extends over 15 amino acids. V was clipped by 2 bases and J by 4 bases; unmatched bases: 7. The CDR3 region is CAISEAGDSIYGYTF. CDR3 DNA sequence: TGTGCCATCAGTGAGGCCGGGGACAGCATCTATGGCTACACCTTC.

This clonotype was recorded many times. The chain has TRBV20-1 and TRBJ2-3, with D possibly being TRBD1 (6 bases). The V and J ends lost 5 bases and 7 bases respectively, with 10 bases between them. CDR3 length equals 11 residues. Germline V gene lookup returns CDR1 DFQATT and CDR2 SNEGSKA (reference sequence). CDR3 nucleotides: TGCAGTGCTGCCAGGGGTAATACGCAGTATTTT. Translation: CSAARGNTQYF.

On this clonotype: A read error is the likely source, as a far larger clone sits one nucleotide away. The J gene is TRBJ2-3, the V gene TRBV7-3; 10 nucleotides line up with TRBD1. The CDR3 spans 14 residues. The germline V gene encodes CDR1 SGHTA and CDR2 FQGTGA. With V trimmed by 4 bases and J by 4 bases, 2 bases remained unmatched. CDR3 coding DNA: TGTGCCAGCAGCTCTGACAGGGGGCCAGATACGCAGTATTTT. It yields the protein CASSSDRGPDTQYF. Looking up the rest from reference TRBV7-3 and TRBJ2-3 gives the full variable domain: GAGVSQTPSNKVTEKGKYVELRCDPISGHTALYWYRQSLGQGPEFLIYFQGTGAADDSGLPNDRFFAVRPEGSVSTLKIQRTERGDSAVYLCASSSDRGPDTQYFGPGTRLTVL.

To note about this clonotype: A far larger clone is one nucleotide away, so this likely arose from a read error. Given the absence of the conserved phenylalanine or tryptophan at the CDR3 end, a read error is likely. The chain recombines TRBV7-2 with TRBJ2-1; D not certain. This CDR3 is built from 14 residues. The germline CDR1 and CDR2 sequences are SGHTA and FQGNSA. Trimming left V 1 base short and J 1 base short, with 5 bases between. The CDR3 nucleotides read TGTGCCAGCAGCTTAGAGGGTTCCTACAATGAGCAGTTCTTA. This gives the protein CASSLEGSYNEQFL.

This clonotype has ten or more counts. This rearrangement joins TRBV5-4 to TRBJ2-5; the D gene is possibly TRBD1 (6 bases). Trimming pared 4 bases from V and 2 bases from J, leaving 15 bases between. CDR3 size: 15 residues. CDR1 is SGHNT, CDR2 YYREEE, per germline (reference sequence). DNA for the CDR3: TGTGCCAGCAGCGTTCGACAGGCCTTACAAGAGACCCAGTACTTC. It specifies CASSVRQALQETQYF. Drawing the rest from reference TRBV5-4 and TRBJ2-5, the complete variable domain is ETGVTQSPTHLIKTRGQQVTLRCSSQSGHNTVSWYQQALGQGPQFIFQYYREEENGRGNFPPRFSGLQFPNYSSELNVNALELDDSALYLCASSVRQALQETQYFGPGTRLLVL.